This T cell receptor beta chain was captured in a study of blood T cell repertoires in COVID-19. J lost 2 bases, V lost 2 bases, and 3 bases had no gene match. CDR1 and CDR2 (germline): LGHNA, YSLEER. The CDR3 spans 15 residues. Measured with immunoSEQ multiplex PCR; TCRdb has only the in-frame clones, and not every one. In the table there are around 220,000 clones, 75% to 95% of which are singletons. The sequenced material came from PBMCs or T cells enriched from blood (not recorded which). This receptor was identified in a woman between 18 and 29 years old who had recovered from COVID-19. V is TRBV4-3 and J is TRBJ1-2; 9 bases align to TRBD1. The CDR3 DNA is TGCGCCAGCAGCCAAAACAGGGGGCCGAACTATGGCTACACCTTC. As protein: CASSQNRGPNYGYTF.